This T cell receptor beta chain comes out of a study of T cell repertoires in cytomegalovirus infection (dated by TCRdb to about 2019). Broadly, across the study: Alongside well-studied HLA-B-restricted epitopes, the peptide stimulations were aimed at recently identified HLA-C-restricted CMV epitopes, whose presentation resists viral immunomodulation. Donor HLA type was relevant to the analysis, as public TCR beta signatures indicated carriage of CMV infection together with the matching HLA type.

These reads were obtained on an Illumina HiSeq 1500. The public reads were reprocessed in TCRdb via fastp at Q25 and MiXCR, keeping in-frame beta chains. CDR3 protein duplicates are merged, each entry listing the most common genes and DNA. The sample table records hundreds of thousands of distinct CDR3 sequences; around a third of these occur just once. The top ten hold roughly a sixth of the sample. V sheds 5 bases and J sheds 6 bases, leaving 19 bases between their ends. Including the terminal cysteine and phenylalanine, the CDR3 comprises 15 residues. Only CDR3 DNA remains: 45 bases, in frame from the first base. Details on this clonotype: Its antigen remains unidentified. The input lacks base qualities; no much larger clone sits a single base away.

The treatment or condition label here, explained by the study, means: in vitro stimulation with specific CMV peptide epitopes to enrich CMV-specific T cells. The research as a whole found: Cumulative frequency of public TCR beta family members discriminated carriers of CMV infection plus the relevant HLA type in this cohort and an independent approximately 370-donor cohort. The ex vivo response was dominated by HLA-C-restricted CMV-specific TCR beta clonotypes, and the single most frequent clonotype in two of eight donors was supplied by these HLA-C-restricted clonotypes.

This sequence uses TRBV12-3 or TRBV12-4 and TRBJ1-2; too little of a D gene remains to name it. This TCR derives from a human donor in good health (CMV status not recorded). Some clones in this sample may be carry-over from other donors' samples. Specimen: cultured PBMCs, collected from culture after CMV antigen stimulation. The DNA sequence is given as TGTGCCAGCAGTCCCCCGGTCAGAAGTATGGATGGCTACACCTTC. It is translated as CASSPPVRSMDGYTF.